Listed below are T cell receptor beta chains from one sample, sequenced in a study of T cell repertoires in cytomegalovirus infection. MiXCR was run by TCRdb on the reads, yielding one entry per CDR3 protein. The table includes some 920,000 distinct CDR3 sequences, about a third detected once. These TCRs are of unknown antigen specificity. Here the sequenced sample was cultured CD8+ T cells from PBMCs, taken from culture after CMV antigen stimulation. Receptor source: a human donor in good health (CMV status not recorded). Some clones in this sample may be carry-over from other donors' samples. CDR3s include the opening cysteine and the closing phenylalanine or tryptophan. D genes are given only for firm matches. Not all rows give a size; the values are once, few, many and, for expanded clones, a class.

D: .; size: many; V: TRBV7-9; J: TRBJ1-1; length: 13; CDR3: CASRTDIMGEAFF; DNA: TGTGCCAGCAGGACGGACATCATGGGTGAAGCTTTCTTT
D: TRBD2; size: few; V: TRBV5-5; J: TRBJ2-5; length: 13; CDR3: CACPGPSGGTQYF; DNA: TGTGCCTGTCCGGGACCCAGCGGGGGGACCCAGTACTTC
D: .; size: .; V: TRBV29-1; J: TRBJ2-2; length: 15; CDR3: CSVEVSSEATGELFF; DNA: TGCAGCGTTGAAGTCAGTAGCGAGGCCACCGGGGAGCTGTTTTTT
D: .; size: .; V: TRBV7-9; J: TRBJ1-5; length: 12; CDR3: CASSLSGRPQHF; DNA: TGTGCCAGCAGCTTGTCAGGGCGGCCCCAGCATTTT
D: .; size: .; V: TRBV4-1; J: TRBJ1-3; length: 18; CDR3: CASSQEPTRIHSGNTIYF; DNA: TGCGCCAGCAGCCAAGAACCGACCAGGATCCACTCTGGAAACACCATATATTTT
D: TRBD2; size: .; V: TRBV6-5; J: TRBJ2-2; length: 15; CDR3: CASSYASSGHGELFF; DNA: TGTGCCAGCAGTTACGCTTCTAGCGGACACGGGGAGCTGTTTTTT
D: .; size: .; V: TRBV6-2/TRBV6-3; J: TRBJ2-3; length: 17; CDR3: CASSSRDVGHLTDTQYF; DNA: TGTGCCAGCAGCTCCAGGGACGTTGGACACCTCACAGATACGCAGTATTTT
D: .; size: many; V: TRBV7-9; J: TRBJ2-2; length: 15; CDR3: CASRPPGPGTGELFF; DNA: TGTGCCAGCAGACCCCCGGGACCCGGCACCGGGGAGCTGTTTTTT
D: .; size: few; V: TRBV7-6; J: TRBJ1-3; length: 16; CDR3: CASSTPLTGSGNTIYF; DNA: TGTGCCAGCAGCACCCCTTTGACAGGCTCTGGAAACACCATATATTTT
D: .; size: .; V: TRBV15; J: TRBJ2-3; length: 13; CDR3: CATSRPSSDTQYF; DNA: TGTGCCACCAGCAGACCCTCCTCCGATACGCAGTATTTT
D: TRBD2; size: .; V: TRBV11-2; J: TRBJ2-1; length: 20; CDR3: CASSRSVGLAGDPPLDEQFF; DNA: TGTGCCAGCAGCCGTTCGGTGGGGCTAGCGGGGGACCCACCCTTAGATGAGCAGTTCTTC
D: TRBD2; size: many; V: TRBV27; J: TRBJ2-1; length: 15; CDR3: CASSSLAGEYNEQFF; DNA: TGTGCCAGCAGTTCCTTAGCGGGGGAATACAATGAGCAGTTCTTC
D: TRBD1; size: few; V: TRBV6-6; J: TRBJ2-7; length: 15; CDR3: CASRPTGTGVYEQYF; DNA: TGTGCCAGCAGACCTACCGGGACAGGGGTTTACGAGCAGTACTTC
D: TRBD1; size: .; V: TRBV29-1; J: TRBJ1-6; length: 13; CDR3: CSVETGEDSPLHF; DNA: TGCAGCGTTGAAACAGGGGAAGATTCACCCCTCCACTTT
D: .; size: few; V: TRBV6-1; J: TRBJ2-1; length: 12; CDR3: CALRQTYNEQFF; DNA: TGTGCCTTACGACAGACCTACAATGAGCAGTTCTTC
D: TRBD2; size: .; V: TRBV28; J: TRBJ2-1; length: 17; CDR3: CASSLTSAGPQYNEQFF; DNA: TGTGCCAGCAGTTTGACTAGCGCGGGGCCCCAATACAATGAGCAGTTCTTC
D: TRBD2; size: .; V: TRBV5-1; J: TRBJ2-4; length: 17; CDR3: CASSLESGGPVRNIQYF; DNA: TGCGCCAGCAGCTTGGAAAGCGGGGGCCCTGTGAGGAACATTCAGTACTTC
D: TRBD2; size: .; V: TRBV2; J: TRBJ2-3; length: 17; CDR3: CASRPPGTSVFTDTQYF; DNA: TGTGCCAGCAGGCCCCCCGGGACTAGCGTCTTCACAGATACGCAGTATTTT
D: .; size: .; V: TRBV27; J: TRBJ2-2; length: 13; CDR3: CASSAWDAGELFF; DNA: TGTGCCAGCAGTGCCTGGGATGCCGGGGAGCTGTTTTTT
D: TRBD2; size: .; V: TRBV7-9; J: TRBJ2-1; length: 15; CDR3: CASSLGSGAHNEQFF; DNA: TGTGCCAGCAGCTTAGGTAGCGGGGCGCACAATGAGCAGTTCTTC
D: TRBD2; size: many; V: TRBV7-9; J: TRBJ2-1; length: 15; CDR3: CASSGGRGDYNEQFF; DNA: TGTGCCAGCAGCGGTGGGCGGGGGGACTACAATGAGCAGTTCTTC
D: TRBD2; size: .; V: TRBV15; J: TRBJ2-1; length: 13; CDR3: CATERGLGDEQFF; DNA: TGTGCCACTGAGCGGGGGCTGGGGGATGAGCAGTTCTTC
D: .; size: .; V: TRBV4-3; J: TRBJ1-4; length: 17; CDR3: CASSQVGAPQGIRKLFF; DNA: TGCGCCAGCAGCCAAGTGGGGGCTCCGCAGGGAATTAGAAAACTGTTTTTT
D: .; size: .; V: TRBV27; J: TRBJ1-3; length: 13; CDR3: CASAGVAGNTIYF; DNA: TGTGCCAGCGCAGGAGTAGCTGGAAACACCATATATTTT
D: TRBD2; size: few; V: TRBV2; J: TRBJ2-3; length: 19; CDR3: CASYLLAGGPSLGTDTQYF; DNA: TGTGCCAGCTACCTACTAGCGGGGGGGCCTTCGTTGGGCACAGATACGCAGTATTTT
D: TRBD1; size: few; V: TRBV7-9; J: TRBJ2-3; length: 16; CDR3: CASSFLGQGVTDTQYF; DNA: TGTGCCAGCAGCTTCTTAGGACAGGGGGTAACAGATACGCAGTATTTT
D: TRBD2; size: few; V: TRBV20-1; J: TRBJ2-1; length: 16; CDR3: CSARTSGEMVYNEQFF; DNA: TGCAGTGCAAGGACTAGCGGGGAAATGGTCTACAATGAGCAGTTCTTC
D: TRBD1; size: .; V: TRBV7-3; J: TRBJ2-1; length: 16; CDR3: CASSISGTGDYNEQFF; DNA: TGTGCCAGCAGCATATCCGGGACAGGGGACTACAATGAGCAGTTCTTC
D: .; size: .; V: TRBV7-9; J: TRBJ2-7; length: 13; CDR3: CASRSGTTYEQYF; DNA: TGTGCCAGCAGATCCGGGACAACCTACGAGCAGTACTTC
D: TRBD1; size: many; V: TRBV19; J: TRBJ1-5; length: 15; CDR3: CASSSTRTGDQPQHF; DNA: TGTGCCAGTAGTTCGACTCGGACAGGGGACCAGCCCCAGCATTTT
D: .; size: many; V: TRBV7-2; J: TRBJ2-1; length: 15; CDR3: CASSLAQEGYNEQFF; DNA: TGTGCCAGCAGCTTAGCGCAGGAGGGCTACAATGAGCAGTTCTTC
D: .; size: .; V: TRBV15; J: TRBJ1-2; length: 18; CDR3: CATSRATIRDAKGYGYTF; DNA: TGTGCCACCAGCAGAGCTACCATCAGGGACGCCAAGGGTTATGGCTACACCTTC
D: .; size: .; V: TRBV5-1; J: TRBJ2-7; length: 12; CDR3: CASSLEHYEQYF; DNA: TGCGCCAGCAGCTTGGAGCACTACGAGCAGTACTTC
D: .; size: .; V: TRBV27; J: TRBJ2-1; length: 12; CDR3: CASGWGEDEQFF; DNA: TGTGCCAGCGGCTGGGGGGAAGATGAGCAGTTCTTC
D: .; size: few; V: TRBV6-1; J: TRBJ1-1; length: 13; CDR3: CASRPGLHTEAFF; DNA: TGTGCCAGCAGACCAGGACTTCACACTGAAGCTTTCTTT
D: .; size: few; V: TRBV7-9; J: TRBJ1-2; length: 12; CDR3: CAVLGQGNGYTF; DNA: TGTGCCGTCCTCGGGCAGGGCAATGGCTACACCTTC
D: TRBD1; size: .; V: TRBV6-6; J: TRBJ1-5; length: 18; CDR3: CASSYPTRVDRGDQPQHF; DNA: TGTGCCAGCAGTTACCCAACACGGGTCGACAGGGGGGATCAGCCCCAGCATTTT
D: .; size: .; V: TRBV20-1; J: TRBJ1-4; length: 14; CDR3: CSARFPGGGEKLFF; DNA: TGCAGTGCTAGATTCCCGGGGGGGGGTGAAAAACTGTTTTTT
D: .; size: few; V: TRBV19; J: TRBJ1-2; length: 11; CDR3: CASRTIYGYTF; DNA: TGTGCCAGTAGGACCATCTATGGCTACACCTTC
D: .; size: few; V: TRBV28; J: TRBJ2-5; length: 13; CDR3: CASSAGYQETQYF; DNA: TGTGCCAGCAGTGCGGGGTACCAAGAGACCCAGTACTTC
D: .; size: .; V: TRBV19; J: TRBJ1-6; length: 15; CDR3: CASSPFGSLTSPLHF; DNA: TGTGCCAGTAGCCCATTCGGCAGCTTGACTTCACCCCTCCACTTT
D: .; size: .; V: TRBV3-1; J: TRBJ1-5; length: 15; CDR3: CASSQKGVGNQPQHF; DNA: TGTGCCAGCAGCCAAAAAGGGGTTGGCAATCAGCCCCAGCATTTT
D: .; size: .; V: TRBV9; J: TRBJ2-2; length: 18; CDR3: CASSTEWTPTSITGELFF; DNA: TGTGCCAGCAGCACGGAGTGGACACCAACTTCGATCACCGGGGAGCTGTTTTTT
D: TRBD1; size: .; V: TRBV25-1; J: TRBJ2-5; length: 13; CDR3: CASRYRGDETQYF; DNA: TGTGCCAGCAGATACAGGGGCGATGAGACCCAATACTTC
D: .; size: .; V: TRBV15; J: TRBJ2-5; length: 15; CDR3: CVTSRDRASQETQYF; DNA: TGTGTCACCAGCAGAGACCGGGCCAGCCAAGAGACCCAGTACTTC
D: .; size: many; V: TRBV7-9; J: TRBJ2-3; length: 15; CDR3: CASSPDHRDTDTQYF; DNA: TGTGCCAGCAGCCCCGATCATCGGGACACAGATACGCAGTATTTT